This entry lists 7 T cell receptor beta chains sequenced from one sample in a study of blood T cell repertoires in COVID-19. Sequenced by immunoSEQ multiplex PCR; TCRdb stores in-frame clones only, minus some. The sample consists of approximately 110,000 clones, approximately 84% of them appearing once. The material sequenced was peripheral blood. Every receptor here comes from a man aged 35-49 years with acute or convalescent COVID-19.

The chain employs TRBV9 and TRBJ2-7; 7 bases fit TRBD1. The CDR3 consists of 16 residues. With 4 bases clipped from V and 1 base from J, the junction kept 11 bases outside the gene matches. In germline, CDR1 is SGDLS, CDR2 YYNGEE. The CDR3 bases are TGTGCCAGCAGCCCTCGTGCACAGGGGAATTCCTACGAGCAGTACTTC. Translating it yields CASSPRAQGNSYEQYF.

This clone was found once. V and J are TRBV28 and TRBJ1-3; D is undetermined. The CDR3 runs 15 residues. Germline CDR1 is MDHEN and CDR2 is SYDVKM. V was clipped by 3 bases and J by 1 base, with 10 bases between them. CDR3 bases: TGTGCCAGCAGTTTTTCCAGGCGTTCTGGAAACACCATATATTTT. The encoded protein is CASSFSRRSGNTIYF. The variable domain in full, with the rest retrieved from reference TRBV28 and TRBJ1-3, is DVKVTQSSRYLVKRTGEKVFLECVQDMDHENMFWYRQDPGLGLRLIYFSYDVKMKEKGDIPEGYSVSREKKERFSLILESASTNQTSMYLCASSFSRRSGNTIYFGEGSWLTVV.

This clone was picked up one time. CDR3 coding DNA: TGTGCCAGCAGCGGTACAGGGGGCAGCTATCAGCCCCAGCATTTT. Protein product: CASSGTGGSYQPQHF. The rearrangement uses TRBV5-5 and TRBJ1-5; 9 bases match TRBD1. The CDR3 length is 15 residues. The germline CDR1 and CDR2 sequences are SGHKS and YYEKEE (reference sequence). The junction had 7 bases not matched to a gene; V was cut back by 4 bases and J by 5 bases.

The rearrangement joins TRBV6-2 or TRBV6-3 to TRBJ2-1, with D possibly being TRBD1 (5 bases). The CDR3 has 14 amino acids. V was pared by 0 bases and J by 6 bases, with 9 bases between. The germline V gene has CDR1 MNHEY and CDR2 SVGEGT. The DNA of the CDR3 is TGTGCCAGCAGTTACTCTTGGGGCGGCAATGAGCAGTTCTTC. This translates into CASSYSWGGNEQFF.

J is TRBJ2-5 and V is TRBV7-3; 9 nucleotides line up with TRBD1. J lost 3 bases, V lost 6 bases, and 17 bases had no gene match. CDR3 length: 18 amino acids. Germline CDR1 and CDR2: SGHTA and FQGTGA. In nucleotides, the CDR3 is TGTGCCAGCAGATTCCCAGGTGCAGGACAGGGGCTAAAAGAGACCCAGTACTTC. Translation: CASRFPGAGQGLKETQYF.

This chain uses TRBV4-1 with TRBJ2-1; 11 bases line up with TRBD2. This CDR3 comprises 16 residues. From germline, CDR1 is MGHRA and CDR2 YSYEKL. J gave up 8 bases and V 1 base, and 7 bases lay outside the gene matches. The CDR3 coding sequence is TGCGCCAGCAGCCAAGGACTAGCGGGGCTCGCGCATGAGCAGTTCTTC. Protein sequence: CASSQGLAGLAHEQFF.

The J gene is TRBJ1-3, the V gene TRBV4-3, with D perhaps matching TRBD1 (6 bases). Germline assignment: CDR1 LGHNA and CDR2 YSLEER. CDR3 size: 16 residues. V was cut by 0 bases and J by 2 bases, with 11 bases left in between. CDR3 region: CASSQDWGGTGNTIYF. CDR3 sequence (DNA): TGCGCCAGCAGCCAAGACTGGGGGGGCACTGGAAACACCATATATTTT.